This T cell receptor (beta chain) was sequenced during a study of T cell responses to AZD1222 COVID-19 vaccine. Study-wide results and caveats: Repertoires were obtained only post-peak T cell response. Seropositive AZD1222 recipients at baseline numbered only six or seven.

TCRdb's copy holds only in-frame clones and misses some; the assay was immunoSEQ multiplex PCR. The data show 150,000 to 200,000 clones, 75% to 90% seen once. With respect to this clone: Its specificity is not known.

The V gene's germline CDR1 is LNHDA and CDR2 SQIVND (reference sequence). The V and J ends lost 7 bases and 3 bases respectively, with 19 bases between them. The CDR3 sequence is 16 residues long. V gene TRBV19 combines with J gene TRBJ1-5; maybe TRBD1 (5 bases). The sample was peripheral blood, taken on day 0 of AZD1222 vaccination. The origin of this receptor is an adult in good health. CDR3 sequence (DNA): TGTGCCAGTACTTTGGGGACTAGACAGCTCAATCAGCCCCAGCATTTT. It encodes CASTLGTRQLNQPQHF.